The 6 T cell receptor beta chains presented below share a single source sample, sequenced in a study of cytomegalovirus exposure and HLA in healthy donors. Vbeta (60) and Jbeta (13) primers were used in the PCR. Assay used: immunoSEQ multiplex PCR; TCRdb lists only in-frame clones, some missing. The sample records approximately 150,000 clones, 87% being singletons. The sequenced material came from PBMCs. Receptors were obtained from a woman in her 30s in good health and CMV-seronegative.

V and J are TRBV5-1 and TRBJ2-1; 12 positions match TRBD2. The ends lost 5 bases at V and 9 bases at J; junction bases unmatched: 9. The CDR3 consists of 15 residues. Germline lookup yields CDR1 SGHRS and CDR2 YFSETQ. DNA for the CDR3: TGCGCCAGCAGTGCTCTAGCGGGGGGGCAGGGTGAGCAGTTCTTC. It is translated as CASSALAGGQGEQFF.

This chain links TRBV11-1 with TRBJ2-7; D is ambiguous. Germline V CDR1 and CDR2: SGHAT, FQDESV (reference sequence). The length of the CDR3 is 13 residues. Trimming stripped 1 base from V and 3 bases from J, with 7 bases between. CDR3 residues: CASSLGPHYEQYF. CDR3 DNA sequence: TGTGCCAGCAGCTTAGGGCCACACTACGAGCAGTACTTC.

V usage is TRBV5-1 and J usage is TRBJ2-7; 8 bases align to TRBD2. V lost 4 bases and J lost 2; bases outside the gene matches: 8. Germline lookup yields CDR1 SGHRS and CDR2 YFSETQ. CDR3 length equals 15 residues. The CDR3 region is CASSPDAGGPYEQYF. The CDR3, as DNA: TGCGCCAGCAGCCCGGACGCGGGAGGCCCCTACGAGCAGTACTTC.

The chain carries TRBV7-9 and TRBJ2-5, with 7 bases lining up with TRBD1. The trim removed 1 base at V and 0 bases at J, leaving 11 bases unmatched. Germline CDR1 SEHNR, CDR2 FQNEAQ (reference sequence). The CDR3 consists of 18 residues. CDR3 in amino acids: CASSLVSLDRFDQETQYF. The CDR3 DNA reads as TGTGCCAGCAGCTTAGTCTCTTTGGACAGGTTTGACCAAGAGACCCAGTACTTC.

The chain uses TRBV10-3 and TRBJ2-5; 9 bases fit TRBD2. In germline, CDR1 is ENHRY, CDR2 SYGVKD. CDR3 size: 18 residues. V shed 0 bases and J 2 bases; nucleotides not matched to a gene: 10. For the CDR3, the DNA is TGTGCCATCAGTGAGTCGCGACTAGCGGACACCTTTCAAGAGACCCAGTACTTC. Its protein is CAISESRLADTFQETQYF.

The J gene is TRBJ2-7, the V gene TRBV5-6; TRBD2 matches 7 bases. From germline, CDR1 is SGHDT and CDR2 YYEEEE. Unmatched junction bases numbered 8, after V lost 0 bases and J lost 2 bases. The CDR3 consists of 16 residues. For the CDR3, the DNA is TGTGCCAGCAGCTTGGCCGTGCGGGAGCATACCTACGAGCAGTACTTC. It encodes CASSLAVREHTYEQYF.